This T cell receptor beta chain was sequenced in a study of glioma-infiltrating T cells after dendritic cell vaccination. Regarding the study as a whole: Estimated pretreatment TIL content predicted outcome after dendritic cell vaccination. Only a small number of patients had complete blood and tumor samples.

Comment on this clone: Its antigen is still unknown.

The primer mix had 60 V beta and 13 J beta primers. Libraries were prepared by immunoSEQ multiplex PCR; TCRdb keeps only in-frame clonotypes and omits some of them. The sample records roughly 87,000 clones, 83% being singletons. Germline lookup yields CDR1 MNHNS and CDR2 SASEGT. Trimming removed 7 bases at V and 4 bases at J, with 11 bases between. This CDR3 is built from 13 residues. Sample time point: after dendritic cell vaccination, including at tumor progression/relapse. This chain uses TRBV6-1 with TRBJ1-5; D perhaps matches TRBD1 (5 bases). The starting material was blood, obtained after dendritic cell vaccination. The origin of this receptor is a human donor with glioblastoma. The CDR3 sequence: CASIQGVNQPQHF. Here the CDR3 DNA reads TGTGCCAGCATTCAAGGGGTAAATCAGCCCCAGCATTTT.